This TCR beta chain was identified during a study of regulatory T cells in long-lasting Graves disease. J lost 0 bases, V lost 6 bases, and 14 bases had no gene match. There are 17 residues in the CDR3. From germline, CDR1 is SNHLY and CDR2 FYNNEI. Time point described: newly diagnosed GD, antithyroid drugs for less than 3 months. Extracted RNA from PBMCs served as the source of the TCR library. In building TCR beta libraries, iRepertoire HTBI primers were used together with Arm-PCR of CDR3 regions. TCRdb reprocessed the multiplex PCR reads with MiXCR, giving one entry per CDR3 protein. This table has some 600,000 distinct CDR3 sequences, about 16% appearing once. These data are also associated with another study on T cells in Graves' hyperthyroidism and ophthalmopathy.

This sequence originates from a man younger than 35 with Graves disease. The sample consisted of peripheral blood mononuclear cells (PBMCs), taken at new diagnosis, from a patient treated with antithyroid drugs. This sequence joins TRBV2 and TRBJ2-7; TRBD2 agrees at 7 bases. The CDR3 DNA sequence: TGTGCCAGCAGGCGACTAGGTAGCGGGCCCCTCTCCTACGAGCAGTACTTC. Protein: CASRRLGSGPLSYEQYF.